A single sample gave rise to the 18 T cell receptor beta chains below, sequenced in a study of CD8+CD57+ T cells in acquired aplastic anemia. Genomic DNA, the template, was used for profiling of the TCR beta VDJ and CDR3. TCRdb independently ran MiXCR on the reads; one entry per CDR3 protein. The sample has about 180,000 distinct CDR3 sequences, about half seen once. CD8+CD57+ cell expansion had been shown by flow cytometry in patients chosen for sequencing. The material sequenced was sorted CD4+, CD8+, or CD8+CD57+ T cells (not recorded which) from PBMCs. These receptors were obtained from a human donor with aplastic anemia.

The table lists this clonotype with many counts. The V call is TRBV20-1, the J call TRBJ2-5; 8 bases are a match to TRBD2. This CDR3 has 22 residues. Unmatched junction bases numbered 30, after V lost 2 bases and J lost 4 bases. Per germline, CDR1 DFQATT and CDR2 SNEGSKA (reference sequence). CDR3: CSARSELAELGGAPGMGETQYF. The DNA of the CDR3 is TGCAGTGCTAGATCTGAACTAGCGGAATTAGGGGGAGCCCCAGGGATGGGAGAGACCCAGTACTTC.

Regarding this clonotype: At one of its ends the junction is not consistent with the germline gene, which may arise from a read error. The chain recombines TRBV10-3 with TRBJ1-6; unclear D gene. Germline V gene lookup returns CDR1 ENHRY and CDR2 SYGVKD. The CDR3 loop spans 14 amino acids. The CDR3 nucleotides read TGTGCCAGCAGTTACGAGCGGGATAATTCACCCCTCCACTTT. Amino acids: CASSYERDNSPLHF.

The rearrangement joins TRBV4-3 to TRBJ2-7; 10 positions match TRBD2. Unmatched junction bases numbered 8, after V lost 4 bases and J lost 5 bases. CDR3 length: 15 residues. Germline loops: CDR1 LGHNA, CDR2 YSLEER. The DNA of the CDR3 is TGCGCCAGCAGCCCGACTAGCGGGCGGAGACACGAGCAGTACTTC. Translating gives CASSPTSGRRHEQYF.

The chain uses TRBV2 and TRBJ1-6; 10 bases map to TRBD1. Germline V CDR1 and CDR2: SNHLY, FYNNEI. The CDR3 totals 16 residues. V was clipped by 6 bases and J by 9 bases; unmatched bases: 11. As DNA, the CDR3 is TGTGCCAGCAGGAGGGAGACAGGGGGCGGTGGTTCACCCCTCCACTTT. Translating gives CASRRETGGGGSPLHF.

J is TRBJ2-5 and V is TRBV6-2 or TRBV6-3, with 8 bases that match TRBD1. Germline CDR1 is MNHEY and CDR2 is SVGEGT. The CDR3 consists of 14 residues. Trimming cost V 6 bases and J 5 bases; bases outside gene matches: 8. The CDR3 DNA reads as TGTGCCAGCAGCCCGAGGACAGGGCGGGAGACCCAGTACTTC. Its protein product is CASSPRTGRETQYF.

This clonotype showed up many times. The chain is built from TRBV7-6 and TRBJ2-1; 10 bases agree with TRBD2. Trimming at V came to 2 bases and at J to 9 bases, leaving 10 bases not matched to a gene. This CDR3 has 16 residues. Germline V gene lookup returns CDR1 SGHVS and CDR2 FNYEAQ. CDR3 bases: TGTGCCAGCAGCTTAATGGCTAGCGGGGGTATAGGTGAGCAGTTCTTC. This codes for CASSLMASGGIGEQFF.

The chain uses TRBV2 and TRBJ1-3; possibly TRBD1 for D (5 bases). V dropped 10 bases and J dropped 0 bases, with 13 bases sitting between them. Germline assignment: CDR1 SNHLY and CDR2 FYNNEI. There are 14 residues in the CDR3. CDR3 DNA: TGTGCCACAAAGGGGAGTCTCTCTGGAAACACCATATATTTT. Translating gives CATKGSLSGNTIYF.

J is TRBJ2-3 and V is TRBV24-1; TRBD1 is a possible D gene (6 bases). CDR3 size: 13 residues. The germline V and J ends were trimmed by 11 bases and 2 bases, with 13 bases remaining between them. Looked up from germline, CDR1 is KGHDR and CDR2 is SFDVKD. CDR3 loop: CAIGTHTTDTQYF. The CDR3 DNA follows: TGTGCCATCGGGACACACACCACAGATACGCAGTATTTT.

The gene calls are TRBV10-2 and TRBJ1-5; 7 bases match TRBD1. CDR1 WSHSY and CDR2 SAAADI come from the germline V gene. J gave up 7 bases and V 4 bases, and 4 bases lay outside the gene matches. The CDR3 has 13 residues. The DNA for the CDR3 is TGCGCCAGCAGTGCTGCAGGGGGGCAGCCCCAGCATTTT. Its protein is CASSAAGGQPQHF.

In DNA form, the CDR3 reads TGTGCCATCAGTGCCCCTAGCGCAGGGGGCAGTTCACCCCTCCACTTT. Translation: CAISAPSAGGSSPLHF. This chain joins TRBV10-3 and TRBJ1-6; 8 bases are shared with TRBD1. From germline, CDR1 is ENHRY and CDR2 SYGVKD. V was pared by 4 bases and J by 9 bases, with 11 bases of the junction left unmatched. CDR3 length: 16 amino acids.

The chain employs TRBV5-5 and TRBJ2-7; 9 nucleotides match TRBD2. Trimming removed 5 bases from V and 6 bases from J; junction bases left unmatched: 9. This CDR3 region has 14 residues. Germline CDR1 reads SGHKS; CDR2 reads YYEKEE (reference sequence). The CDR3 here is CASRQSGRSIEQYF. The CDR3, as DNA: TGTGCCAGCAGACAAAGCGGGAGGTCTATCGAGCAGTACTTC.

This clonotype was recorded many times. The chain recombines TRBV10-2 with TRBJ1-2; 7 bases map to TRBD1. Per the germline V gene, CDR1 is WSHSY and CDR2 is SAAADI. The CDR3 length is 13 residues. Germline trimming cut 7 bases from V and 10 bases from J; bases unmatched to any gene: 12. CDR3 in amino acids: CASKGAQGLHYTF. DNA of the CDR3: TGCGCCAGCAAGGGGGCCCAGGGGTTGCACTACACCTTC.

Ten or more counts support this clonotype. V and J are TRBV12-3 or TRBV12-4 and TRBJ2-7; D unclear. The CDR3 runs to 14 residues. Between the trimmed V and J ends, which lost 3 bases and 3 bases, there was a span of 12 bases. CDR3 residues: CASSFEPSRYEQYF. The CDR3 nucleotides are TGTGCCAGCAGTTTTGAGCCAAGCCGCTACGAGCAGTACTTC.

The CDR3 bases are TGTGCCAGCAGTTTACGGTCCACCTTCCAGCCCCAGCATTTT. Its translation is CASSLRSTFQPQHF. This rearrangement joins TRBV12-3 or TRBV12-4 to TRBJ1-5; no reliable D call. The CDR3 runs 14 residues. V dropped 2 bases and J dropped 7 bases, with 12 bases sitting between them.

This clonotype has a handful of counts. The chain carries TRBV10-3 and TRBJ1-1; weak D call: TRBD1 (5 bases). V lost 10 bases and J 1 base, leaving 22 bases between the germline ends. The germline gives CDR1 ENHRY, CDR2 SYGVKD. CDR3 length equals 16 residues. The CDR3 region is CATRAHGRITNTEAFF. The CDR3 DNA reads as TGTGCCACCAGGGCCCATGGACGGATAACGAACACTGAAGCTTTCTTT.

This chain connects TRBV2 to TRBJ2-3; no firm D call. In germline, CDR1 is SNHLY, CDR2 FYNNEI. The CDR3 runs to 12 residues. The V end lost 6 bases, the J end lost 1 base, and 5 bases lay between the germline ends. In DNA, the CDR3 is TGTGCCAGCAGATCAGGCACAGATACGCAGTATTTT. The encoded protein is CASRSGTDTQYF. Combining the CDR3 with reference TRBV2 and TRBJ2-3 gives the whole variable domain EPEVTQTPSHQVTQMGQEVILRCVPISNHLYFYWYRQILGQKVEFLVSFYNNEISEKSEIFDDQFSVERPDGSNFTLKIRSTKLEDSAMYFCASRSGTDTQYFGPGTRLTVL.

This clonotype was observed at least ten times. The V gene is TRBV6-1, the J gene TRBJ2-2, with unresolved D. CDR1 is MNHNS, CDR2 SASEGT, per germline. The CDR3 has 13 amino acids. Trimming cost V 8 bases and J 0 bases, with 7 bases left between them. DNA of the CDR3: TGTGCCAGCCGCGAGGCGAACACCGGGGAGCTGTTTTTT. It yields the protein CASREANTGELFF.

The V and J genes are TRBV28 and TRBJ2-4; 7 positions match TRBD1. Looked up from germline, CDR1 is MDHEN and CDR2 is SYDVKM. J gave up 0 bases and V 4 bases, and 6 bases lay outside the gene matches. The CDR3 covers 16 residues. The CDR3 coding sequence is TGTGCCAGCAGTTCTAAGGGACAGCTAGCCAAAAACATTCAGTACTTC. Protein product: CASSSKGQLAKNIQYF. The full variable domain, with the rest looked up from reference TRBV28 and TRBJ2-4, is DVKVTQSSRYLVKRTGEKVFLECVQDMDHENMFWYRQDPGLGLRLIYFSYDVKMKEKGDIPEGYSVSREKKERFSLILESASTNQTSMYLCASSSKGQLAKNIQYFGAGTRLSVL.